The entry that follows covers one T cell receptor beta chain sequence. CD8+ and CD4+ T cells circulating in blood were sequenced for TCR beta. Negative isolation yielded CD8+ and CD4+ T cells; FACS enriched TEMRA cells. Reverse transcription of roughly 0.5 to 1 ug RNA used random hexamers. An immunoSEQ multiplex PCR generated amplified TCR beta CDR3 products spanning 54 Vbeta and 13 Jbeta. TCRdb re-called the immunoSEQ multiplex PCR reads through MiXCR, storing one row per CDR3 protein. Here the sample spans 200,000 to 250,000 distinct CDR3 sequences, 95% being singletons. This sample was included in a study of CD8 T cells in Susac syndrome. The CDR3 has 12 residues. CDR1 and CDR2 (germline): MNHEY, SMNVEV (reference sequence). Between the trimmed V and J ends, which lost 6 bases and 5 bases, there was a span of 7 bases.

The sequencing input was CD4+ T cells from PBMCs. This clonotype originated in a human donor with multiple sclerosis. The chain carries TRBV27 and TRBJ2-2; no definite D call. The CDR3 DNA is TGTGCCAGCAGACATCCGACCGGGGAGCTGTTTTTT. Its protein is CASRHPTGELFF.